Below, 8 T cell receptor beta chains from the same sample are listed, as sequenced in a study of cytomegalovirus exposure and HLA in healthy donors. PCR used 60 Vbeta primers and 13 Jbeta primers. Profiling relied on immunoSEQ multiplex PCR, and the TCRdb table lists in-frame clones only, not all of them. This sample carries roughly 130,000 clones, 75% to 85% of them seen once, and the ten largest clones take 2.5% to 3%. Sequenced sample: PBMCs. Source of these receptors: a man aged 30-40 years in good health and CMV-seronegative.

This chain uses TRBV7-2 with TRBJ1-1; 8 bases are shared with TRBD1. With V trimmed by 0 bases and J by 0 bases, 6 bases remained unmatched. Germline assignment: CDR1 SGHTA and CDR2 FQGNSA. The CDR3 totals 17 residues. The CDR3 reads CASSLAGQGILNTEAFF. In DNA form, the CDR3 reads TGTGCCAGCAGCTTAGCCGGACAGGGTATTTTGAACACTGAAGCTTTCTTT.

J is TRBJ2-4 and V is TRBV6-5; no firm D call. This CDR3 has 16 residues. Germline-derived CDR1 and CDR2 are MNHEY and SVGAGI. Trimming removed 0 bases at V and 0 bases at J, with 9 bases between. The CDR3 reads CASSYSKAGAKNIQYF. CDR3 sequence (DNA): TGTGCCAGCAGTTACTCGAAGGCAGGAGCCAAAAACATTCAGTACTTC.

Concerning this clone itself: An end of the junction does not agree with germline; a read error may underlie this. The chain uses TRBV6-6 and TRBJ1-2; possibly TRBD1 for D (6 bases). The CDR3 length is 13 residues. Per the germline V gene, CDR1 is MNHNY and CDR2 is SVGAGI (reference sequence). The CDR3 is CASSYSAGDGYPF. In DNA form, the CDR3 reads TGTGCCAGCAGTTACTCGGCAGGGGATGGCTACCCCTTC.

The chain combines TRBV2 with TRBJ2-7; D unclear. The CDR3 loop spans 12 amino acids. V lost 0 bases to trimming and J lost 12 bases, with 12 bases between them. Germline V lookup: CDR1 SNHLY, CDR2 FYNNEI. The CDR3 nucleotides are TGTGCCAGCAGTGAAGCGAATCACTCCCGGTACTTC. As protein: CASSEANHSRYF.

The chain uses TRBV28 and TRBJ1-2, with D possibly being TRBD1 (6 bases). Germline V lookup: CDR1 MDHEN, CDR2 SYDVKM. The CDR3 sequence is 14 residues long. Trimming stripped 3 bases from V and 7 bases from J, with 15 bases between. CDR3 sequence reads: CASSLGDTLGGYTF. Here the CDR3 DNA reads TGTGCCAGCAGTTTGGGGGACACCTTGGGTGGCTACACCTTC.

This clone was observed a handful of times. The rearrangement links TRBV7-2 to TRBJ2-5; D unresolved. The CDR3 runs 16 residues. Looked up from germline, CDR1 is SGHTA and CDR2 is FQGNSA. The ends were cut back, 5 bases at V and 5 bases at J, with 21 bases in the middle. CDR3 sequence: CASSTRASVGRETQYF. The CDR3 coding sequence is TGTGCCAGCAGCACCCGAGCCTCGGTTGGTCGGGAGACCCAGTACTTC.

The V call is TRBV5-8, the J call TRBJ1-5; 7 nucleotides line up with TRBD1. J gave up 1 base and V 6 bases, and 4 bases lay outside the gene matches. This CDR3 contains 14 residues. The germline V gene has CDR1 SGHTS and CDR2 YDEGEE. This chain's CDR3 is CASTQTGSNQPQHF. The CDR3 region has the DNA TGTGCCAGCACCCAGACAGGGAGCAATCAGCCCCAGCATTTT. The full variable domain, completed using reference TRBV5-8 and TRBJ1-5, is EAGVTQSPTHLIKTRGQQATLRCSPISGHTSVYWYQQALGLGLQFLLWYDEGEERNRGNFPPRFSGRQFPNYSSELNVNALELEDSALYLCASTQTGSNQPQHFGDGTRLSIL.

The chain recombines TRBV6-5 with TRBJ2-5; 10 positions agree with TRBD1. V lost 8 bases and J lost 4; bases outside the gene matches: 10. The CDR3 length is 15 residues. CDR1 is MNHEY, CDR2 SVGAGI, per germline. CDR3 nucleotides: TGTGCCAGCGGACGCCGGGACAGGGGTGGAGAGACCCAGTACTTC. Its protein is CASGRRDRGGETQYF.